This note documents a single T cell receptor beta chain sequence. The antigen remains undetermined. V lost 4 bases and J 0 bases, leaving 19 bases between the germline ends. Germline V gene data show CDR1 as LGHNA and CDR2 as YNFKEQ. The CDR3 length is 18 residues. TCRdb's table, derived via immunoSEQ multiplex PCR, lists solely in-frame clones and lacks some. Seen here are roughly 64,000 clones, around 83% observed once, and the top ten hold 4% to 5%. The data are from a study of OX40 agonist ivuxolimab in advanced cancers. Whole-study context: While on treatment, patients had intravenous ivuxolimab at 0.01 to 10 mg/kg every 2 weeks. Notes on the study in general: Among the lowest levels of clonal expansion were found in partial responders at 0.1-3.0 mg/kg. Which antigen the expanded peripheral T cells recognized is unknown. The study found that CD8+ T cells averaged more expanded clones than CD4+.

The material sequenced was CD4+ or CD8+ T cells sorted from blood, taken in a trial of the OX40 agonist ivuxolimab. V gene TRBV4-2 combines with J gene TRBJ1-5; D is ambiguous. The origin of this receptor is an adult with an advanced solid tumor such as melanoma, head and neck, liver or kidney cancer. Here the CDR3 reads CASSLLGAGRDSNQPQHF. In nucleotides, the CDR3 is TGTGCCAGCAGCCTCCTTGGTGCTGGACGTGATAGCAATCAGCCCCAGCATTTT.